This TCR beta chain was identified in a study of cytomegalovirus exposure and HLA in healthy donors. Points from the study as a whole: Most TCR sequences showed up rarely, but some public TCRs showed up in many donors.

On this clone itself: Its specificity is not known.

This CDR3 has 14 amino acids. Trimming took 0 bases from V and 2 from J, leaving 9 bases between them. Per germline, CDR1 SGHKS and CDR2 YYEKEE (reference sequence). 13 Jbeta primers and 60 Vbeta primers were used for the PCR. Method: immunoSEQ multiplex PCR; TCRdb's copy keeps in-frame clones and lacks some. The data contain about 120,000 clones, approximately 74% of them singletons. The rearrangement uses TRBV5-5 and TRBJ2-7; a possible D gene is TRBD1 (6 bases). This TCR was sampled from a woman aged 40 to 50 in good health and CMV-seropositive. Source material: PBMCs. The CDR3 nucleotides read TGTGCCAGCAGCTTGGGGACAGAGACCTACGAGCAGTACTTC. This translates into CASSLGTETYEQYF.